The next 4 T cell receptor beta chains were all read from a single sample in a study of beta chain features in type 1 diabetes (dated by TCRdb to 2017 to 2018). The library was generated by the immunoSEQ multiplex PCR assay. All of the isolated RNA was reverse transcribed with the High Capacity cDNA Reverse Transcription Kit, so expressed TCRB transcripts were sequenced. The table comes from immuneACCESS by way of TCRdb, which keeps in-frame sequences with V and J called. Part of the clones is missing from these tables; in studies checked, under half for an unresolved V gene and the rest for unknown reasons. This sample is represented by about 900,000 clones; about a sixth of them were singletons. Roughly 0.025% of the sample is in the top ten clones. Material: naive CD4+ T cells from blood. The label giving this sample's cell subset or site can be read as: true naive CD4+ T cells. The receptor set was obtained from a woman aged 18-35 years in good health.

The chain recombines TRBV5-1 with TRBJ2-7; tentative D call: TRBD1 (5 bases). V was cut by 0 bases and J by 3 bases, with 13 bases left in between. CDR3 length equals 15 residues. The germline V gene has CDR1 SGHRS and CDR2 YFSETQ. CDR3 coding DNA: TGCGCCAGCAGCTTGGCCTCGGACACCTTCTACGAGCAGTACTTC. Translation: CASSLASDTFYEQYF.

With respect to this clone: The sample has other DNA sequences that encode this CDR3 too. The rearrangement joins TRBV6-5 to TRBJ2-5; D is perhaps TRBD1 (6 bases). Trimming removed 2 bases from V and 5 bases from J, with 12 bases in between. The CDR3 has 14 residues. CDR1 is MNHEY and CDR2 is SVGAGI in the germline V gene. The CDR3 loop reads CASSYGRGGETQYF. CDR3 coding DNA: TGTGCCAGCAGTTACGGCAGGGGCGGGGAGACCCAGTACTTC.

This chain joins TRBV2 and TRBJ1-2; tentative D call: TRBD1 (5 bases). Between the trimmed V and J ends, which lost 7 bases and 12 bases, there was a span of 12 bases. Germline V CDR1 and CDR2: SNHLY, FYNNEI. The CDR3 extends over 10 amino acids. As DNA, the CDR3 is TGTGCCAGCAAACAGGAGATACACACCTTC. Translating gives CASKQEIHTF.

This chain connects TRBV19 to TRBJ1-1; tentatively, D is TRBD1 (5 bases). CDR3 length equals 12 residues. V lost 5 bases to trimming and J lost 4 bases, with 8 bases between them. Germline loops: CDR1 LNHDA, CDR2 SQIVND (reference sequence). CDR3 nucleotides: TGTGCCAGTAGTGCTGGGGCCACTGAAGCTTTCTTT. As protein: CASSAGATEAFF.